This T cell receptor beta chain was sequenced in a study of OX40 agonist ivuxolimab in advanced cancers. Between the trimmed V and J ends, which lost 5 bases and 8 bases, there was a span of 16 bases. This CDR3 contains 14 residues. Germline V gene lookup returns CDR1 SGHTA and CDR2 FQGNSA. TCRdb's copy holds only in-frame clones and misses some; the assay was immunoSEQ multiplex PCR. In the table there are 65,000 to 80,000 clones, about nine tenths of which are singletons. V and J are TRBV7-2 and TRBJ2-1; tentative D call: TRBD2 (6 bases). The material sequenced was CD4+ or CD8+ T cells sorted from blood, taken in a trial of the OX40 agonist ivuxolimab. This clonotype was sampled from an adult with an advanced solid tumor such as melanoma, head and neck, liver or kidney cancer. CDR3 region: CASSRGIFRDEQFF. The CDR3 DNA sequence: TGTGCCAGCAGCCGCGGGATTTTCAGGGATGAGCAGTTCTTC.